This T cell receptor (beta chain) was identified in a study of blood T cell repertoires in COVID-19. Per the study methods: By means of reference gene primer amplification, nucleated cell counts were estimated. Here immunoSEQ multiplex PCR was the method, and the copy in TCRdb shows in-frame clones only, minus some. That table furnishes V, J and clone size, whereas the DNA furnished D and trimming. The sample holds about 87,000 clones, over 80% seen once. In its sample, this clone was seen once. The CDR3 totals 14 residues. Trimming removed 4 bases at V and 8 bases at J, with 14 bases between. CDR1 is LGHDT, CDR2 YNNKEL, per germline (reference sequence).

This chain links TRBV3-1 (or the pseudogene TRBV3-2) with TRBJ1-4, with a weak D call TRBD1 (6 bases). This sequence was found in a woman older than 75 with active or convalescent COVID-19. Material for sequencing was peripheral blood. The CDR3, as DNA: TGTGCCAGCAGCCGGGGGCAGGGAGAGGAAAAACTGTTTTTT. It yields the protein CASSRGQGEEKLFF.